Listed here are 21 T cell receptor beta chains from one sample, sequenced in a study of Graves' ophthalmopathy and Graves' hyperthyroidism listed by TCRdb under 2018. Sequencer: Illumina HiSeq 2000. For repertoire sequencing, the TCR beta CDR3 regions were amplified from RNA transcripts. A first-round RT-PCR used HTBI primers with the Qiagen OneStep RT-PCR kit, followed by a second-round multiplex PCR, size selection and purification. TCRdb ran its own pipeline on the public reads, namely fastp trimming at Q25 and MiXCR clone calling, and kept in-frame beta chains. CDR3 protein duplicates are merged, each entry listing the most common genes and DNA. The sample profile shows about 480,000 distinct CDR3 sequences; approximately 14% of them were found once. In total, the top ten clones hold about 10% of the sample. Specimen: blood. The receptors were sampled from a woman aged 25 to 45 with Graves' ophthalmopathy. Donor details come from another sample of the same person, matched by shared clones.

This clonotype was counted only a few times. The V call is TRBV30, the J call TRBJ2-7; D gene unclear. V shed 7 bases and J shed 5 bases, with 21 bases lying between them. Germline-derived CDR1 and CDR2 are GTSNPN and SVGIG (reference sequence). The CDR3 covers 14 residues. For the CDR3, the DNA is TGTGCCTCAACCCAGGTATTTGGTATCGACGAGCAGTACTTC. It translates to CASTQVFGIDEQYF. Drawing the rest from reference TRBV30 and TRBJ2-7, the complete variable domain is SQTIHQWPATLVQPVGSPLSLECTVEGTSNPNLYWYRQAAGRGLQLLFYSVGIGQISSEVPQNLSASRPQDRQFILSSKKLLLSDSGFYLCASTQVFGIDEQYFGPGTRLTVT.

The sample holds many counts of this clonotype. This sequence joins TRBV27 and TRBJ2-7; TRBD2 matches 9 bases. Germline V CDR1 and CDR2: MNHEY, SMNVEV (reference sequence). The CDR3 is 18 amino acids. The trim removed 6 bases at V and 6 bases at J, leaving 21 bases unmatched. The CDR3 is CASSLNFARGGKGGEQYF. CDR3 in DNA: TGTGCCAGCAGCCTTAACTTCGCGCGGGGGGGGAAAGGAGGCGAGCAGTACTTC.

This clonotype was picked up many times. Written as DNA, the CDR3 is TGTGCCAGCAGCTTAGCGGGACAGGGTGGAGAGACCCAGTACTTC. Translation gives CASSLAGQGGETQYF. This chain links TRBV11-2 with TRBJ2-5; 9 bases agree with TRBD1. CDR3 length: 15 amino acids. With 1 base clipped from V and 4 bases from J, the junction kept 4 bases outside the gene matches. Germline assignment: CDR1 SGHAT and CDR2 FQNNGV.

For this clonotype: A read error may explain this, as a much larger clone is one base away. The chain uses TRBV10-3 and TRBJ2-7, with a tentative D call TRBD1 (5 bases). This CDR3 region has 14 residues. CDR1 ENHRY and CDR2 SYGVKD come from the germline V gene. CDR3 protein: CSISERPGKDEQYF. DNA for the CDR3: TGTTCCATCAGTGAGAGACCAGGGAAAGACGAGCAGTACTTC.

This clonotype showed up many times. The chain carries TRBV5-1 and TRBJ1-1; a weak D match, TRBD1 (5 bases). The V and J ends lost 3 bases and 1 base respectively, with 16 bases between them. The CDR3 totals 16 residues. Germline CDR1 SGHRS, CDR2 YFSETQ. The DNA of the CDR3 is TGCGCCAGCAGCTCGGGACGGGGAGTTTCGAACACTGAAGCTTTCTTT. Its protein product is CASSSGRGVSNTEAFF.

This clonotype was counted at least ten times. The chain combines TRBV10-1 with TRBJ1-1; D gene unclear. The CDR3 length is 13 residues. Germline V lookup: CDR1 WNHNN, CDR2 SYGVQD (reference sequence). The V end was cut by 2 bases, the J end by 4 bases, with 8 bases between. The CDR3 DNA reads as TGCGCCAGCAGTGAGACGCTGGCCACTGAAGCTTTCTTT. Protein sequence: CASSETLATEAFF.

In its sample, this clonotype was seen many times. The chain carries TRBV27 and TRBJ2-7, with D maybe TRBD1 (6 bases). The CDR3 has 14 residues. With 7 bases removed from V and 0 bases from J, the gap between germline ends came to 13 bases. From germline, CDR1 is MNHEY and CDR2 SMNVEV (reference sequence). The CDR3 nucleotides are TGTGCCAGCATAGCCGTAGGGGGCTCCTACGAGCAGTACTTC. It codes for CASIAVGGSYEQYF.

The table lists this clonotype with many counts. V gene TRBV6-1 combines with J gene TRBJ1-1; D uncertain. The CDR3 sequence is 13 residues long. V shed 7 bases and J shed 1 base, with 10 bases lying between them. Germline-derived CDR1 and CDR2 are MNHNS and SASEGT. The CDR3 reads CASTFRPNTEAFF. The CDR3 nucleotides are TGTGCCAGCACCTTCAGACCGAACACTGAAGCTTTCTTT.

This clonotype was detected many times. The chain joins TRBV4-1 to TRBJ2-2; the D call may be TRBD1 or TRBD2 (6 bases each). The CDR3 has 15 residues. Germline V gene sequence: CDR1 MGHRA, CDR2 YSYEKL. V was shortened by 1 base and J by 6 bases, with 12 bases between the two germline ends. CDR3 nucleotides: TGCGCCAGCAGCCAAGGGGGGGCGGTTGCCGGGGAGCTGTTTTTT. It yields the protein CASSQGGAVAGELFF.

In its sample, this clonotype was seen many times. The chain uses TRBV28 and TRBJ1-2; D may be TRBD1 (5 bases). This CDR3 is 13 amino acids long. Germline assignment: CDR1 MDHEN and CDR2 SYDVKM. Trimming cost V 5 bases and J 4 bases, with 11 bases left between them. The CDR3 coding sequence is TGTGCCAGCAGTGACAGTTTACTCTATGGCTACACCTTC. It encodes CASSDSLLYGYTF.

There are a few counts of this clonotype. V gene TRBV29-1 combines with J gene TRBJ2-7; D possibly uses TRBD1 or TRBD2 (5 bases each). Germline-derived CDR1 and CDR2 are SQVTM and ANQGSEA. The CDR3 has 13 amino acids. Trimming cost V 8 bases and J 1 base, with 15 bases left between them. CDR3 sequence: CSIENGASYEQYF. CDR3 sequence (DNA): TGCAGCATCGAAAACGGGGCGTCCTACGAGCAGTACTTC.

This clonotype is a singleton in its sample. V gene TRBV6-2 or TRBV6-3 combines with J gene TRBJ1-1; 9 nucleotides line up with TRBD1. Per the germline V gene, CDR1 is MNHEY and CDR2 is SVGEGT. The CDR3 contains 15 residues. V lost 7 bases, J lost 1 base, and 7 bases stayed unmatched. The CDR3 reads CASTREQGANTEAFF. The CDR3 DNA reads TGTGCCAGCACCCGAGAACAGGGGGCGAACACTGAAGCTTTCTTT.

This clonotype was counted ten times or more. The CDR3 sequence is CASSLRQGAREQYF. CDR3 bases: TGTGCCAGCAGTTTAAGACAGGGGGCGCGGGAGCAGTACTTC. The chain recombines TRBV28 with TRBJ2-7; 10 positions agree with TRBD1. The CDR3 sequence is 14 residues long. The germline gives CDR1 MDHEN, CDR2 SYDVKM. V shed 2 bases, J shed 7 bases, and the junction held 5 bases outside the gene matches.

This clonotype was seen ten or more times. The rearrangement links TRBV12-3 or TRBV12-4 to TRBJ1-5; 9 bases are shared with TRBD1. The CDR3 length is 18 residues. J lost 4 bases, V lost 6 bases, and 16 bases had no gene match. The CDR3 nucleotides read TGTGCCAGCAGCCGAAAAAACAGGGGGCTACAGTTTAATCAGCCCCAGCATTTT. Translated, it gives CASSRKNRGLQFNQPQHF.

This clonotype was detected ten times or more. V and J are TRBV4-1 and TRBJ2-5; D perhaps matches TRBD2 (5 bases). The CDR3 is made up of 14 amino acids. From germline, CDR1 is MGHRA and CDR2 YSYEKL. V gave up 2 bases and J gave up 3 bases, with 10 bases separating them. The CDR3 DNA reads as TGCGCCAGCAGCCAACTGCCGGGGAAAGAGACCCAGTACTTC. Translated, it gives CASSQLPGKETQYF.

There are many counts of this clonotype. The V gene is TRBV27, the J gene TRBJ2-2; TRBD2 agrees at 11 bases. V gave up 7 bases and J gave up 4 bases; unmatched junction bases: 8. Germline values: CDR1 MNHEY, CDR2 SMNVEV (reference sequence). The CDR3 sequence is 16 residues long. The CDR3 DNA reads TGTGCCAGCAAACTAGCGGGAGCCCTAACCACCGGGGAGCTGTTTTTT. This sequence encodes CASKLAGALTTGELFF.

Many counts were recorded for this clonotype. The chain is built from TRBV7-2 and TRBJ2-5; D may be TRBD1 (6 bases). The CDR3 runs 16 residues. The V end lost 5 bases, the J end lost 4 bases, and 20 bases lay between the germline ends. The germline V gene encodes CDR1 SGHTA and CDR2 FQGNSA. The DNA of the CDR3 is TGTGCCAGCAGCCAACAGGGCCGTTGGAAAGGAGAGACCCAGTACTTC. Protein product: CASSQQGRWKGETQYF.

This clonotype was recorded at least ten times. The chain is built from TRBV10-3 and TRBJ1-2, with 11 bases lining up with TRBD1. Germline V gene lookup returns CDR1 ENHRY and CDR2 SYGVKD. The J segment lost 8 bases and the V segment lost 2 bases, leaving 19 bases of the junction unmatched. This CDR3 is built from 19 residues. The CDR3 here is CAISELMGYGGQGASGYTF. DNA of the CDR3: TGTGCCATCAGTGAGCTCATGGGGTATGGAGGACAGGGGGCGTCCGGCTACACCTTC.

The chain links TRBV11-2 to TRBJ2-7, with 7 bases identical to TRBD1. There are 17 residues in the CDR3. The V gene end was trimmed by 5 bases and the J gene end by 3 bases; junction bases not matched to a gene: 16. The germline V gene has CDR1 SGHAT and CDR2 FQNNGV. In nucleotides, the CDR3 is TGTGCCAGCAGCCCCCGGACAGGTGGGGGCCACCACTACGAGCAGTACTTC. Amino acids: CASSPRTGGGHHYEQYF.

This clonotype was picked up many times. This chain links TRBV7-9 with TRBJ2-5; D remains ambiguous. The V end lost 6 bases, the J end lost 2 bases, and 13 bases lay between the germline ends. Germline V gene lookup returns CDR1 SEHNR and CDR2 FQNEAQ (reference sequence). CDR3 length: 14 amino acids. CDR3 DNA sequence: TGTGCCAGCAGGGGCAGCGACAAACAAGAGACCCAGTACTTC. Translated, it gives CASRGSDKQETQYF.

This clonotype appeared a few times. The rearrangement joins TRBV20-1 to TRBJ2-2, with 7 bases matching TRBD2. The germline V gene has CDR1 DFQATT and CDR2 SNEGSKA (reference sequence). The CDR3 length is 14 residues. J was trimmed by 3 bases and V by 0 bases; bases with no gene match: 1. The CDR3 is CSAREAGDTGELFF. The CDR3 bases are TGCAGTGCTAGAGAGGCGGGGGACACCGGGGAGCTGTTTTTT.